This record concerns one TCR beta chain sequence. The target antigen is unknown. The sample comes from a study of shared clonotypes between healthy human individuals. Study-wide results and caveats: What naive subsets generally showed was a larger estimated richness than memory subsets showed. Among donors, sharing of clonotypes was expected to be affected by sequencing depth. Against clonotypes common to all four donors, non-shared ones had lower generation probabilities.

V gave up 8 bases and J gave up 3 bases; unmatched junction bases: 8. In germline, CDR1 is MNHNS, CDR2 SASEGT. The CDR3 is made up of 15 amino acids. The table came from immunoSEQ multiplex PCR; TCRdb's copy has only in-frame clones and leaves some out. There are a few million clones in the sample; approximately 94% occur only once, and 0.1% to 0.15% lies in the top ten. Source material: naive CD4+ T cells sorted from blood. Subset meaning: CD45RA+ positively selected. The sequence was obtained from a young man in good health. The J gene is TRBJ1-4, the V gene TRBV6-1; TRBD1 matches 8 bases. This CDR3 reads CASRHRTGSNEKLFF. The CDR3 DNA reads as TGTGCCAGCCGCCATCGGACAGGGTCTAATGAAAAACTGTTTTTT.